These 14 T cell receptor beta chains came from one sample sequenced in a study of radiation and T cells in renal cell carcinoma. Time point noted: baseline pretreatment blood. Noted treatment: 15 Gy SBRT to primary tumor, nephrectomy 4 weeks later. Some clones are missing from TCRdb's copy, which holds only in-frame ones; the method was immunoSEQ multiplex PCR. This table holds 150,000 or so clones, about 88% found once. Here the sequenced sample was blood, taken from a patient whose treatment included radiotherapy and nephrectomy. The receptors here all came from a woman aged 45-59 years with renal cell carcinoma.

This clone was detected a few times. The chain has TRBV4-1 and TRBJ1-1; D is undetermined. Trimming removed 4 bases from V and 0 bases from J, with 12 bases in between. Germline V gene lookup returns CDR1 MGHRA and CDR2 YSYEKL. There are 15 residues in the CDR3. CDR3 coding DNA: TGCGCCAGCAGCCCGGAGGGTAGCATGAACACTGAAGCTTTCTTT. Amino acid sequence: CASSPEGSMNTEAFF.

V is TRBV15 and J is TRBJ1-1, with TRBD1 matching 7 bases. The trim removed 5 bases at V and 3 bases at J, leaving 9 bases unmatched. The CDR3 covers 15 residues. Germline V lookup: CDR1 LNHNV, CDR2 YYDKDF (reference sequence). Here the CDR3 DNA reads TGTGCCACCAGCCCCCGACAGGGTATGGACACTGAAGCTTTCTTT. Translation gives CATSPRQGMDTEAFF.

This clone was seen a single time. The chain uses TRBV6-1 and TRBJ1-3; D is unclear. The CDR3 consists of 15 residues. From germline, CDR1 is MNHNS and CDR2 SASEGT. V lost 1 base and J 0 bases, leaving 7 bases between the germline ends. The CDR3 DNA reads TGTGCCAGCAGTGAAGGGCAGAGCTCTGGAAACACCATATATTTT. The encoded protein is CASSEGQSSGNTIYF.

The chain is built from TRBV2 and TRBJ1-4, with TRBD1 matching over 10 bases. Trimming at V came to 6 bases and at J to 8 bases, leaving 6 bases not matched to a gene. The germline CDR1 and CDR2 sequences are SNHLY and FYNNEI. CDR3 length: 14 amino acids. The CDR3 DNA sequence: TGTGCCAGCAGGGAGGACAGGGGGGAAGAAAAACTGTTTTTT. Protein: CASREDRGEEKLFF.

This sequence joins TRBV18 and TRBJ2-5; 9 positions match TRBD1. Germline values: CDR1 KGHSH, CDR2 LQKENI. V was clipped by 0 bases and J by 5 bases; unmatched bases: 4. CDR3 length equals 15 residues. The CDR3 region is CASSPPTGGSETQYF. The CDR3 coding sequence is TGTGCCAGCTCACCACCGACAGGGGGGTCGGAGACCCAGTACTTC.

Comment on this clone: Its ends do not fully match the called genes, so a read error is possible. V gene TRBV7-7 combines with J gene TRBJ2-1; D tentatively reads TRBD1 or TRBD2 (5 bases each). Germline assignment: CDR1 SSHAT and CDR2 FNYEAQ (reference sequence). The CDR3 totals 13 residues. CDR3 sequence: CASSRDQYNEQFF. The CDR3 region has the DNA TGTGCTAGCAGCCGGGACCAGTACAATGAGCAGTTCTTC. The full variable domain, in which reference TRBV7-7 and TRBJ2-1 provide the parts outside the CDR3, is GAGVSQSPRYKVTKRGQDVTLRCDPISSHATLYWYQQALGQGPEFLTYFNYEAQPDKSGLPSDRFSAERPEGSISTLTIQRTEQRDSAMYRCASSRDQYNEQFFGPGTRLTVL.

The rearrangement joins TRBV6-1 to TRBJ1-3, with D uncertain. The CDR3 covers 13 residues. Between the trimmed V and J ends, which lost 5 bases and 0 bases, there was a span of 5 bases. Looked up from germline, CDR1 is MNHNS and CDR2 is SASEGT. The CDR3 DNA is TGTGCCAGCAGTCAGCGCTCTGGAAACACCATATATTTT. Residues: CASSQRSGNTIYF.

This clone was picked up one time. J is TRBJ1-6 and V is TRBV6-1, with D possibly matching TRBD1 (6 bases). The CDR3 contains 14 residues. Germline-derived CDR1 and CDR2 are MNHNS and SASEGT. V was clipped by 8 bases and J by 10 bases, with 18 bases between them. The CDR3 DNA sequence: TGTGCCAGCGCTCCTAGACAGGCCGGGTCACCCCTCCACTTT. It specifies CASAPRQAGSPLHF.

This chain uses TRBV6-1 with TRBJ2-2; maybe TRBD1 (5 bases). With 4 bases removed from V and 7 bases from J, the gap between germline ends came to 19 bases. There are 16 residues in the CDR3. The germline V gene has CDR1 MNHNS and CDR2 SASEGT. The CDR3 DNA reads TGTGCCAGCAGTGCTGCTAAGGCAGGGAATATCGGGGAGCTGTTTTTT. It codes for CASSAAKAGNIGELFF.

The chain couples TRBV11-1 to TRBJ1-3; D ambiguous. The CDR3 extends over 19 amino acids. Trimming removed 5 bases at V and 1 base at J, with 24 bases between. Germline CDR1 reads SGHAT; CDR2 reads FQDESV (reference sequence). The CDR3 region is CASSHDAVDGRLSGNTIYF. CDR3 nucleotides: TGTGCCAGCAGCCATGACGCGGTGGACGGCCGATTGTCTGGAAACACCATATATTTT.

V is TRBV11-1 and J is TRBJ2-3; perhaps TRBD2 as D (5 bases). Trimming shortened V by 1 base and J by 1 base, and 15 bases separated the two germline ends. CDR1 is SGHAT, CDR2 FQDESV, per germline (reference sequence). The CDR3 covers 17 residues. The CDR3 region has the DNA TGTGCCAGCAGCTTAGATCTGGGCCGACTACGCACAGATACGCAGTATTTT. Translation gives CASSLDLGRLRTDTQYF.

V is TRBV5-1 and J is TRBJ1-2, with TRBD1 matching over 9 bases. Per germline, CDR1 SGHRS and CDR2 YFSETQ. V was pared by 7 bases and J by 8 bases, with 9 bases of the junction left unmatched. CDR3 size: 13 residues. The CDR3 is CASATTGGLGYTF. CDR3 nucleotide sequence: TGCGCCAGCGCCACTACAGGGGGCCTGGGCTACACCTTC. Supplemented by reference TRBV5-1 and TRBJ1-2, the full variable domain reads KAGVTQTPRYLIKTRGQQVTLSCSPISGHRSVSWYQQTPGQGLQFLFEYFSETQRNKGNFPGRFSGRQFSNSRSEMNVSTLELGDSALYLCASATTGGLGYTFGSGTRLTVV.

The chain uses TRBV11-3 and TRBJ2-2; D gene unclear. V was clipped by 1 base and J by 1 base, with 7 bases between them. This CDR3 comprises 15 residues. Germline lookup yields CDR1 SGHNT and CDR2 YENEEA. The CDR3, as DNA: TGTGCCAGCAGCTTAGGCCCTCGGAACACCGGGGAGCTGTTTTTT. Protein sequence: CASSLGPRNTGELFF.

The rearrangement joins TRBV5-8 to TRBJ1-2; 10 bases fit TRBD1. Germline CDR1 reads SGHTS; CDR2 reads YDEGEE. The J segment lost 8 bases and the V segment lost 2 bases, leaving 9 bases of the junction unmatched. This CDR3 comprises 15 residues. The CDR3: CASSFYPGTGEGYTF. CDR3 nucleotide sequence: TGTGCCAGCAGCTTTTATCCCGGGACAGGGGAAGGCTACACCTTC.